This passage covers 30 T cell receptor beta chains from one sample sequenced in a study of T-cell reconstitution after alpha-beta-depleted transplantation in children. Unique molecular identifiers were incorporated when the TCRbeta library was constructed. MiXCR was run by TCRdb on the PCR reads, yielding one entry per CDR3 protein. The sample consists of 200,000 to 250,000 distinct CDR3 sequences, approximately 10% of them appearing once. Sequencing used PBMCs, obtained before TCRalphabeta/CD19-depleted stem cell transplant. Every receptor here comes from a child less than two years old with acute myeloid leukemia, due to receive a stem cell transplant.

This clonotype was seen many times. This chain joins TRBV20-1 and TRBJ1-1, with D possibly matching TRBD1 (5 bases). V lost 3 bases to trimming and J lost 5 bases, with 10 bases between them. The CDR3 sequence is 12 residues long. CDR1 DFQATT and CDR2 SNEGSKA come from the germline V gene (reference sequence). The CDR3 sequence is CSARPTVTEAFF. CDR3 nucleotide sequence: TGCAGTGCTAGGCCGACAGTTACTGAAGCTTTCTTT.

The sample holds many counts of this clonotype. The CDR3 DNA sequence: TGCAGTGCAATCACCGGGACAGGGGGCGAGAGACCTTACTACGAGCAGTACTTC. It encodes CSAITGTGGERPYYEQYF. J is TRBJ2-7 and V is TRBV20-1, with 12 nucleotides matching TRBD1. Germline V gene data show CDR1 as DFQATT and CDR2 as SNEGSKA (reference sequence). The ends lost 6 bases at V and 3 bases at J; junction bases unmatched: 18. The CDR3 sequence is 18 residues long.

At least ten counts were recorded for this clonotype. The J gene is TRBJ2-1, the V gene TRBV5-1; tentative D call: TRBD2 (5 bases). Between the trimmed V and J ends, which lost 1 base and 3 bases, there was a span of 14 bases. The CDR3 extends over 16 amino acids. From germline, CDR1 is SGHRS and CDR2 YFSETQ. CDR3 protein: CASSLRSGVSYNEQFF. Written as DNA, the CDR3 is TGCGCCAGCAGCTTGAGGAGCGGAGTCAGCTACAATGAGCAGTTCTTC.

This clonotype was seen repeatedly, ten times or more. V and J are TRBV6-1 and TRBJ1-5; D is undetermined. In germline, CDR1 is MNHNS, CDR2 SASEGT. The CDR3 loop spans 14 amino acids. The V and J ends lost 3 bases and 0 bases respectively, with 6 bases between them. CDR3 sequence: CASSDRYSNQPQHF. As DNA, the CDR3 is TGTGCCAGCAGTGATCGCTATAGCAATCAGCCCCAGCATTTT.

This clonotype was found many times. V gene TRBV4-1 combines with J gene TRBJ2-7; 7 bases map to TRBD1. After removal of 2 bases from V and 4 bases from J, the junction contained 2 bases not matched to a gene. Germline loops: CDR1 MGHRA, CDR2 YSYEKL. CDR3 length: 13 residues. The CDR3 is CASSQRGQYEQYF. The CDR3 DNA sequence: TGCGCCAGCAGCCAAAGGGGGCAGTACGAGCAGTACTTC.

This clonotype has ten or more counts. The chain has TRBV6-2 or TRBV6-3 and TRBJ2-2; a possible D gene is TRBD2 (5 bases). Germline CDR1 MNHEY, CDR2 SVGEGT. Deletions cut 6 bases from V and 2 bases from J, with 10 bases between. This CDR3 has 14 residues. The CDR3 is CASRLPGNTGELFF. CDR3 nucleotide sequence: TGTGCCAGCAGACTTCCGGGAAACACCGGGGAGCTGTTTTTT.

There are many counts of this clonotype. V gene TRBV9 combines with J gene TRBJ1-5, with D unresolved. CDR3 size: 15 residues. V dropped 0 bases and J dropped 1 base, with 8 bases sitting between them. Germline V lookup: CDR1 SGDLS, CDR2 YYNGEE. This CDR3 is CASSVGSDSNQPQHF. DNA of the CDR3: TGTGCCAGCAGCGTAGGCTCGGACAGCAATCAGCCCCAGCATTTT.

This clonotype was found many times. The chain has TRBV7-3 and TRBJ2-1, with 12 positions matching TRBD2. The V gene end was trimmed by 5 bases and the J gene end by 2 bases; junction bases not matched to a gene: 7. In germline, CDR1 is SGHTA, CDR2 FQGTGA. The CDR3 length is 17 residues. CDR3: CASSPAGLAGTYNEQFF. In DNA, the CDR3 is TGTGCCAGCAGCCCCGCGGGACTAGCGGGTACCTACAATGAGCAGTTCTTC.

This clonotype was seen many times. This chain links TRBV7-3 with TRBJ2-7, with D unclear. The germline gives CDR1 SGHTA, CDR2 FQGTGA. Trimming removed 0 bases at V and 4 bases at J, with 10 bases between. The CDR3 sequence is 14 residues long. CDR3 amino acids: CASSLTGSNYEQYF. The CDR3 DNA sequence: TGTGCCAGCAGCTTAACTGGCAGCAATTACGAGCAGTACTTC. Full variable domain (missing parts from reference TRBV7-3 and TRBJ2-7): GAGVSQTPSNKVTEKGKYVELRCDPISGHTALYWYRQSLGQGPEFLIYFQGTGAADDSGLPNDRFFAVRPEGSVSTLKIQRTERGDSAVYLCASSLTGSNYEQYFGPGTRLTVT.

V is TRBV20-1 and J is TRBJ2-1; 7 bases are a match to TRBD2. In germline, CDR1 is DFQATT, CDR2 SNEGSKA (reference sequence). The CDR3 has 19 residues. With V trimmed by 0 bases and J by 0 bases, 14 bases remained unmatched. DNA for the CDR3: TGCAGTGCTAGAGATCCCCTAGCGGCCTTAAAACCCTCCTACAATGAGCAGTTCTTC. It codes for CSARDPLAALKPSYNEQFF.

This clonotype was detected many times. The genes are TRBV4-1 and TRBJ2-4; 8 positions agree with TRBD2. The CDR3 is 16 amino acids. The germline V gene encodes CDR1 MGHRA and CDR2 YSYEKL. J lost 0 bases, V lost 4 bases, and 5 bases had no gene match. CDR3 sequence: CASSPRLAQAKNIQYF. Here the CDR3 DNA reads TGCGCCAGCAGCCCACGACTAGCGCAAGCCAAAAACATTCAGTACTTC.

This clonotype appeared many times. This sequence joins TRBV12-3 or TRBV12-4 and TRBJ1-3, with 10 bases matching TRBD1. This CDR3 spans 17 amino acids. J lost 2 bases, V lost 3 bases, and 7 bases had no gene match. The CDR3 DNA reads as TGTGCCAGCAGTTTCTTACCGGGACAGGGGCCTGGAAACACCATATATTTT. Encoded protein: CASSFLPGQGPGNTIYF.

The CDR3 sequence is CSARTRTSGRMNEQFF. The CDR3, as DNA: TGCAGTGCTAGAACAAGGACTAGCGGGAGAATGAATGAGCAGTTCTTC. The chain joins TRBV20-1 to TRBJ2-1; 13 bases fit TRBD2. V dropped 2 bases and J dropped 7; count of bases not matched to a gene: 8. The CDR3 is 16 amino acids. Germline CDR1 is DFQATT and CDR2 is SNEGSKA (reference sequence).

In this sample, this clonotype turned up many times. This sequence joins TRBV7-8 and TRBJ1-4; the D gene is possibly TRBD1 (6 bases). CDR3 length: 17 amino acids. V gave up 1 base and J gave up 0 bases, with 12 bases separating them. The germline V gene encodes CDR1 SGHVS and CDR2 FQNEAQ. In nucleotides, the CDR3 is TGTGCCAGCAGCTTAGTTCGGGGGGGCACAACTAATGAAAAACTGTTTTTT. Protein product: CASSLVRGGTTNEKLFF.

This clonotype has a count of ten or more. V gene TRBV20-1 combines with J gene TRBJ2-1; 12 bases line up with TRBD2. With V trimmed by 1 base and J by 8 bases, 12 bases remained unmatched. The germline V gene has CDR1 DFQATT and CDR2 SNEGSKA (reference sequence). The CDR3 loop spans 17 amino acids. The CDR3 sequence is CSARVRGWTSGAHEQFF. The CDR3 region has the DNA TGCAGTGCTAGAGTAAGGGGATGGACTAGCGGGGCCCATGAGCAGTTCTTC.

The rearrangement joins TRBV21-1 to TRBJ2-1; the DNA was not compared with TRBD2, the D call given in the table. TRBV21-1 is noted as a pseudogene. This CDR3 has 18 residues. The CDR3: CASSKVDSGSNWGNEQFF. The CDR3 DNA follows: TGTGCCAGCAGCAAAGTTGATAGCGGGAGTAATTGGGGGAATGAGCAGTTCTTC.

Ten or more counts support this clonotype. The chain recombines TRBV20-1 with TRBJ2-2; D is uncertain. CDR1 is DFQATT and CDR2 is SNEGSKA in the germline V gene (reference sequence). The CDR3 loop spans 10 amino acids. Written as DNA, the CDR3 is TGCAGGGTCCACACCGGGGAGCTGTTTTTT. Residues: CRVHTGELFF.

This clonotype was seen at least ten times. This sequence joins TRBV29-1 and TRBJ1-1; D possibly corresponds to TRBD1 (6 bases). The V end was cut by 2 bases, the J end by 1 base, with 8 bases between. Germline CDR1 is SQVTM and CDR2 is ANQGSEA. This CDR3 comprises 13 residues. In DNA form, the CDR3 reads TGCAGCGTTGAACTACAGGGGAACACTGAAGCTTTCTTT. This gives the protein CSVELQGNTEAFF. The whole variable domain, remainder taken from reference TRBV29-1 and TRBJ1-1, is SAVISQKPSRDICQRGTSLTIQCQVDSQVTMMFWYRQQPGQSLTLIATANQGSEATYESGFVIDKFPISRPNLTFSTLTVSNMSPEDSSIYLCSVELQGNTEAFFGQGTRLTVV.

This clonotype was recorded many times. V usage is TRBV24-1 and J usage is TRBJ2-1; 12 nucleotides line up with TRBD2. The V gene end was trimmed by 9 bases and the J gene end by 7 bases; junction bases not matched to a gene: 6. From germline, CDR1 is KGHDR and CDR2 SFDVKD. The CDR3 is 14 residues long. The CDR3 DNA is TGTGCCACCGGAGGACTAGCGGGACTGAATGAGCAGTTCTTC. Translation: CATGGLAGLNEQFF.

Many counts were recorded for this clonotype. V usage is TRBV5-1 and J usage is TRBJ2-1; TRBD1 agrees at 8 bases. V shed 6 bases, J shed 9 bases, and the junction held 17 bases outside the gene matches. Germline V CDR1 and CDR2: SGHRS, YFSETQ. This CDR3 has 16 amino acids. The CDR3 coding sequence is TGCGCCAGCAAAAGGATAGGGACAGGCTCCGTCACTGAGCAGTTCTTC. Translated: CASKRIGTGSVTEQFF.

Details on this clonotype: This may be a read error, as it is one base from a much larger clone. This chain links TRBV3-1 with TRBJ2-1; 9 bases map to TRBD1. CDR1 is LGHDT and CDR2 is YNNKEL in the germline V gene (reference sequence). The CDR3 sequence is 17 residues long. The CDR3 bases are TGTGCCAGCTGCCAAGATCTCGGGACAGGGTACTACAATGAGCAGTTCTTC. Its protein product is CASCQDLGTGYYNEQFF.

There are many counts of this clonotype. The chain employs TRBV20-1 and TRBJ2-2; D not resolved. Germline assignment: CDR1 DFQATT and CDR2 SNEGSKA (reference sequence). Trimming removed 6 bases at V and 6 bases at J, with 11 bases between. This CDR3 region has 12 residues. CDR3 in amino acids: CSANHLSGELFF. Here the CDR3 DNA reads TGCAGTGCCAACCACCTCTCCGGGGAGCTGTTTTTT.

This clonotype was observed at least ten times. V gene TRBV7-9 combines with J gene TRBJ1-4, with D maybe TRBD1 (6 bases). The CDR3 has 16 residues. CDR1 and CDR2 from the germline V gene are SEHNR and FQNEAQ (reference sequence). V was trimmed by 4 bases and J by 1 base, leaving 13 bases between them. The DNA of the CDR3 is TGTGCCAGCAGCTCACCGAAGGACAGAACTAATGAAAAACTGTTTTTT. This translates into CASSSPKDRTNEKLFF.

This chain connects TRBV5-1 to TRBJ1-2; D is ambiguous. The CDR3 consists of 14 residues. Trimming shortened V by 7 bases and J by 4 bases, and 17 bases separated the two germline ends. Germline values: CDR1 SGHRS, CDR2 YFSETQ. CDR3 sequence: CASAEEGFSYGYTF. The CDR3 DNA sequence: TGCGCCAGCGCAGAAGAAGGTTTTAGCTATGGCTACACCTTC.

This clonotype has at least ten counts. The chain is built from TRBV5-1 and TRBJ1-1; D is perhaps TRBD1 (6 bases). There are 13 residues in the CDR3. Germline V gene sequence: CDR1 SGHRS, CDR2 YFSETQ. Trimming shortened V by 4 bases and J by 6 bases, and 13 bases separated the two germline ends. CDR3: CASSIGQRAEAFF. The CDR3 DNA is TGCGCCAGCAGCATAGGACAGAGGGCTGAAGCTTTCTTT.

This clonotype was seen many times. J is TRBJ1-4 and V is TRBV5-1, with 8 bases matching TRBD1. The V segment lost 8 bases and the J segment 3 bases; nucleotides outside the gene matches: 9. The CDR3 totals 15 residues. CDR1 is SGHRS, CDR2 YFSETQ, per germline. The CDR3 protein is CASRQGPTSNEKLFF. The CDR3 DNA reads TGCGCCAGTCGACAGGGGCCCACATCTAATGAAAAACTGTTTTTT.

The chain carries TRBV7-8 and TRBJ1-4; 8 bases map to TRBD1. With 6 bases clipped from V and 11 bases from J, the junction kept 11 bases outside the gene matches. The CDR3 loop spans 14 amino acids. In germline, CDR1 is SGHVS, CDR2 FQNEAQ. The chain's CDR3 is CASRRDRGGDKLFF. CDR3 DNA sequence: TGTGCCAGCAGACGAGACAGGGGAGGTGACAAACTGTTTTTT.

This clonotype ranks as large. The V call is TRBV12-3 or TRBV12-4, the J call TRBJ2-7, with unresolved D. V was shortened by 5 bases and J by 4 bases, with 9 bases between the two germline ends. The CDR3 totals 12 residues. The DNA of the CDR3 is TGTGCCAGCAGTGCAAGCTGGTACGAGCAGTACTTC. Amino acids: CASSASWYEQYF.

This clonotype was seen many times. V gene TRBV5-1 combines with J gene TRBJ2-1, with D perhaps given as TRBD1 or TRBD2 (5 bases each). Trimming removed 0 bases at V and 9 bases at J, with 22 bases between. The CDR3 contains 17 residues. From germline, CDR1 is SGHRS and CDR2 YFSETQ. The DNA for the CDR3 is TGCGCCAGCAGCTTGGTCGCAAGCCCCAGCGCTGGGGGTGAGCAGTTCTTC. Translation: CASSLVASPSAGGEQFF.

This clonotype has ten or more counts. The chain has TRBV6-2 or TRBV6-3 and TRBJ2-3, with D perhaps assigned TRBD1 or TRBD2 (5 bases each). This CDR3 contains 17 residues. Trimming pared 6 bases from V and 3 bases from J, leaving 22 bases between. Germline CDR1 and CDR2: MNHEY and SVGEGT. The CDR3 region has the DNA TGTGCCAGCAGCCCCCCGGCGAAGGGGAAGCGGACAGATACGCAGTATTTT. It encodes CASSPPAKGKRTDTQYF.